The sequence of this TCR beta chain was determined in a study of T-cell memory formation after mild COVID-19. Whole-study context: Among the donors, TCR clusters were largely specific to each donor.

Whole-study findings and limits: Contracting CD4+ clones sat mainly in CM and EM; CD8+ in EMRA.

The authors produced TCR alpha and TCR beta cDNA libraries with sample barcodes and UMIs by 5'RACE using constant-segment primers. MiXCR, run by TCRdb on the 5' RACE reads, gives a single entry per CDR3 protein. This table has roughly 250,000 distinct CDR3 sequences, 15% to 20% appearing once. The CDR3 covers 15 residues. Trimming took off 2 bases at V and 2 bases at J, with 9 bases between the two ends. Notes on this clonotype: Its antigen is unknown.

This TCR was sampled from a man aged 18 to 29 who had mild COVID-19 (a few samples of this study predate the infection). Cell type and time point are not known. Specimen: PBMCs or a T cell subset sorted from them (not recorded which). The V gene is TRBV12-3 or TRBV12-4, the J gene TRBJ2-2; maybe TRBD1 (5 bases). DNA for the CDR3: TGTGCCAGCAGTTTATGGCAGGGTAACACCGGGGAGCTGTTTTTT. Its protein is CASSLWQGNTGELFF.